These T cell receptor beta chains were read from a single sample in a study of blood T cell repertoires in COVID-19. Profiled with immunoSEQ multiplex PCR; TCRdb holds only in-frame clones, not every one. The table lists roughly 150,000 clones, roughly four fifths of them singletons. Specimen: peripheral blood. These receptor sequences come from a man in his fifties or sixties with active or convalescent COVID-19. Each CDR3 is given with its conserved first and last residue. D genes are given only for firm matches. Clone size is given for some rows only: seen once, a few or many times, or a class if the clone is expanded.

TRBJ2-4	NA	TRBV29-1	NA	CSVGKHDGDIQYF	TGCAGCGTTGGCAAACACGACGGGGACATTCAGTACTTC
TRBJ2-5	once	TRBV3-1/TRBV3-2	TRBD2	CASSPRGREGETQYF	TGTGCCAGCAGCCCCCGGGGGCGGGAGGGAGAGACCCAGTACTTC
TRBJ2-1	NA	TRBV10-3	TRBD2	CAISVPSGRNNEQFF	TGTGCCATCAGTGTACCTAGCGGGAGGAACAATGAGCAGTTCTTC
TRBJ1-2	few	TRBV9	NA	CASSNRLEGQWKGNYGYTF	TGTGCCAGCAGCAACCGGCTAGAGGGTCAATGGAAGGGTAACTATGGCTACACCTTC
TRBJ2-3	NA	TRBV11-2	TRBD2	CASSLGLAGSRGDTQYF	TGTGCCAGCAGCTTAGGACTAGCGGGATCCCGGGGGGATACGCAGTATTTT
TRBJ2-1	NA	TRBV11-3	NA	CASSLDGGASYNEQFF	TGTGCCAGCAGCTTAGACGGCGGGGCCTCCTACAATGAGCAGTTCTTC
TRBJ2-2	NA	TRBV20-1	TRBD1	CSASMTGVGTGELFF	TGCAGTGCTAGTATGACAGGGGTCGGCACCGGGGAGCTGTTTTTT
TRBJ1-1	NA	TRBV2	NA	CASTWTVRGVTEAFF	TGTGCCAGCACCTGGACAGTCCGGGGAGTCACTGAAGCTTTCTTT
TRBJ2-7	NA	TRBV9	TRBD1	CASSLRDRGFQNEQYF	TGTGCCAGCAGCCTCAGGGACAGAGGCTTTCAAAACGAGCAGTACTTC
TRBJ1-4	few	TRBV5-1	NA	CASSLEGSGKLFF	TGCGCCAGCAGCTTGGAGGGTTCGGGGAAACTGTTTTTT
TRBJ1-3	NA	TRBV2	TRBD1	CASRPTGGTGNTIYF	TGTGCCAGCAGGCCCACAGGGGGTACTGGAAACACCATATATTTT
TRBJ2-6	NA	TRBV9	NA	CASSAPGTGANVLTF	TGTGCCAGCAGCGCACCAGGTACTGGGGCCAACGTCCTGACTTTC
TRBJ1-3	NA	TRBV5-5	NA	CASSLAGGNSGNTIYF	TGTGCCAGCAGCTTGGCGGGAGGTAACTCTGGAAACACCATATATTTT
TRBJ2-6	NA	TRBV5-1	TRBD2	CASSFPAGGPPSGANVLTF	TGCGCCAGCAGCTTCCCAGCGGGGGGCCCTCCCTCTGGGGCCAACGTCCTGACTTTC
TRBJ2-1	NA	TRBV9	TRBD2	CASSATSGTSYNEQFF	TGTGCCAGCAGCGCCACTAGCGGGACGTCCTACAATGAGCAGTTCTTC
TRBJ1-2	NA	TRBV15	TRBD1	CATSSRFTGGALDGYTF	TGTGCCACCAGCAGCCGATTTACAGGGGGCGCCTTGGATGGCTACACCTTC
TRBJ2-7	many	TRBV19	NA	CASSQLLGGEQYF	TGTGCCAGTAGTCAATTACTGGGGGGCGAGCAGTACTTC
TRBJ1-1	NA	TRBV5-1	NA	CASRPSTTLVGGTEAFF	TGCGCCAGCAGACCCAGCACTACCCTGGTAGGTGGAACTGAAGCTTTCTTT
TRBJ2-7	NA	TRBV24-1	TRBD2	CATSDGTSGWPGEQYF	TGTGCCACCAGTGATGGGACTAGCGGATGGCCTGGCGAGCAGTACTTC
TRBJ2-5	NA	TRBV5-4	NA	CASSRGPEGRGETQYF	TGTGCCAGCAGCCGCGGGCCGGAGGGGCGCGGGGAGACCCAGTACTTC
TRBJ2-5	NA	TRBV19	NA	CASSLTPEGTQYF	TGTGCCAGTAGCCTTACACCTGAGGGGACCCAGTACTTC
TRBJ2-5	NA	TRBV9	NA	CASSPQGYQETQYF	TGTGCCAGCAGCCCCCAGGGTTACCAAGAGACCCAGTACTTC
TRBJ2-1	NA	TRBV7-2	TRBD2	CASSFAGTSGNNEQFF	TGTGCCAGCAGCTTTGCCGGGACTAGCGGGAACAATGAGCAGTTCTTC
TRBJ1-3	NA	TRBV7-9	TRBD1	CASSLPGGGGNTIYF	TGTGCCAGCAGCTTACCAGGGGGCGGTGGAAACACCATATATTTT
TRBJ1-5	NA	TRBV7-2	TRBD1	CASSVDRGQPQHF	TGTGCCAGCAGCGTCGACAGGGGTCAGCCCCAGCATTTT
TRBJ2-7	NA	TRBV5-1	NA	CASSLEGLPAEQYF	TGCGCCAGCAGCTTGGAGGGACTCCCCGCCGAGCAGTACTTC
TRBJ1-1	NA	TRBV5-1	NA	CASSLVRGTTEAFF	TGCGCCAGCAGCTTAGTTCGGGGGACCACTGAAGCTTTCTTT
TRBJ2-1	NA	TRBV10-3	NA	CAISEGGKHSYNEQFF	TGTGCCATCAGTGAAGGGGGAAAGCACTCCTACAATGAGCAGTTCTTC
TRBJ2-6	NA	TRBV2	NA	CASSDRAGANVLTF	TGTGCCAGCAGTGACCGGGCTGGGGCCAACGTCCTGACTTTC
TRBJ1-2	NA	TRBV5-1	TRBD1	CASSLLTGGNYGYTF	TGCGCCAGCAGCCTCTTAACAGGGGGAAACTATGGCTACACCTTC
TRBJ1-2	few	TRBV5-1	NA	CASSPTGGGYTF	TGCGCCAGCAGCCCGACGGGGGGTGGCTACACCTTC
TRBJ1-1	NA	TRBV3-1/TRBV3-2	NA	CASSPPLWPRTEAFF	TGTGCCAGCAGCCCCCCCCTGTGGCCGAGGACTGAAGCTTTCTTT
TRBJ2-3	NA	TRBV11-3	TRBD2	CASSLITGGDTDTQYF	TGTGCCAGCAGCTTAATAACGGGGGGTGACACAGATACGCAGTATTTT
TRBJ2-7	few	TRBV5-4	NA	CASSLDSGVTYEQYF	TGTGCCAGCAGCTTGGACAGCGGAGTCACCTACGAGCAGTACTTC
TRBJ1-5	NA	TRBV2	TRBD1	CASLWYRGYLSNQPQHF	TGTGCCAGCCTGTGGTACAGGGGATACTTAAGCAATCAGCCCCAGCATTTT
TRBJ1-4	NA	TRBV6-4	NA	CASSPRAGVNEKLFF	TGTGCCAGCAGTCCCCGTGCGGGCGTTAATGAAAAACTGTTTTTT
TRBJ2-2	NA	TRBV5-1	TRBD2	CASSGATSDTGELFF	TGCGCCAGCAGTGGCGCAACTAGCGACACCGGGGAGCTGTTTTTT
TRBJ2-2	NA	TRBV7-9	NA	CASGRGLKWTGELFF	TGTGCCAGCGGGCGGGGGCTTAAATGGACCGGGGAGCTGTTTTTT
TRBJ2-7	NA	TRBV20-1	NA	CSASSAAYEQYF	TGCAGTGCTAGTTCGGCGGCCTACGAGCAGTACTTC
TRBJ1-1	NA	TRBV28	NA	CASSLRYTEAFF	TGTGCCAGCAGTTTGAGGTACACTGAAGCTTTCTTT
TRBJ2-3	NA	TRBV5-1	TRBD2	CASSFRLAGLRDTQYF	TGCGCCAGCAGCTTTAGGCTAGCGGGGCTACGCGATACGCAGTATTTT
TRBJ1-6	NA	TRBV6-5	TRBD1	CASGRTGEFGSPLHF	TGTGCCAGCGGGCGGACAGGGGAGTTTGGGTCACCCCTCCACTTT
TRBJ1-1	NA	TRBV28	NA	CASSLGPPNTEAFF	TGTGCCAGCAGTTTAGGCCCACCGAACACTGAAGCTTTCTTT
TRBJ1-2	NA	TRBV5-4	TRBD1	CASSVDRARNYGYTF	TGTGCCAGCAGCGTCGACAGGGCGAGAAACTATGGCTACACCTTC
TRBJ1-6	NA	TRBV25-1	TRBD1	CASTGQGNSPLHF	TGTGCCAGCACCGGACAGGGCAATTCACCCCTCCACTTT
TRBJ1-5	few	TRBV19	TRBD1	CASNLGDRGAFQPQHF	TGTGCCAGTAATCTCGGTGACAGGGGTGCATTTCAGCCCCAGCATTTT
TRBJ1-4	few	TRBV2	NA	CASRDTGTPTEKLFF	TGTGCCAGCAGGGATACCGGGACACCTACGGAAAAACTGTTTTTT
TRBJ2-6	NA	TRBV7-9	NA	CASSLQSGANVLTF	TGTGCCAGCAGCTTACAGTCCGGGGCCAACGTCCTGACTTTC
TRBJ2-7	NA	TRBV11-1	TRBD1	CASSPRRGQGPYEQYF	TGTGCCAGCAGCCCGAGGAGAGGACAGGGGCCCTACGAGCAGTACTTC
TRBJ1-1	NA	TRBV11-2	NA	CASSLGGFEAFF	TGTGCCAGCAGCTTAGGGGGCTTTGAAGCTTTCTTT
TRBJ2-1	NA	TRBV11-2	TRBD2	CASSLVIGGSLYNEQFF	TGTGCCAGCAGCTTAGTAATCGGCGGGAGTCTATACAATGAGCAGTTCTTC
TRBJ2-3	NA	TRBV5-4	TRBD2	CASTSGGDSTDTQYF	TGTGCCAGCACCTCGGGGGGGGATAGCACAGATACGCAGTATTTT
TRBJ1-2	once	TRBV3-1/TRBV3-2	NA	CASSPGQSNYGYTF	TGTGCCAGCAGCCCAGGACAGTCTAACTATGGCTACACCTTC
TRBJ2-1	NA	TRBV19	NA	CASTLGAGSYNEQFF	TGTGCCAGTACCCTGGGGGCGGGCTCCTACAATGAGCAGTTCTTC
TRBJ1-1	NA	TRBV6-5	TRBD1	CASSTTGGTEAFF	TGTGCCAGCAGCACGACAGGGGGAACTGAAGCTTTCTTT